Described below is a single TCR beta chain sequence and its context. This specimen comes from a study of blood T cells in healthy people across ages. Together with a sample-barcoded 5' primer, a J-beta primer mix was included in a second PCR lasting about 6 to 11 cycles. A single record per CDR3 protein comes from TCRdb applying MiXCR to the 5' RACE reads. The sample holds 700,000 to 900,000 distinct CDR3 sequences, roughly 24% seen once. The study recruited healthy Caucasian donors from Russia who were aged about 6 to 90. Germline assignment: CDR1 MDHEN and CDR2 SYDVKM. The CDR3 is made up of 16 amino acids. The J segment lost 0 bases and the V segment lost 5 bases, leaving 7 bases of the junction unmatched. The same specimen was also included in a second study, on T cells of mothers and their children. As that study records: Each child gave approximately 3 million TCR beta CDR3 reads (each mother, over 9 million). The overlap seen between related mothers and children slightly exceeded that of unrelated pairs, though not significantly.

The chain has TRBV28 and TRBJ2-4, with 7 nucleotides matching TRBD1. This TCR derives from a boy younger than 18 in good health. The sample consisted of blood. CDR3 bases: TGTGCCAGCAGTCACGGGACAGCCCTAGCCAAAAACATTCAGTACTTC. Encoded protein: CASSHGTALAKNIQYF. The full variable domain, in which reference TRBV28 and TRBJ2-4 provide the parts outside the CDR3, is DVKVTQSSRYLVKRTGEKVFLECVQDMDHENMFWYRQDPGLGLRLIYFSYDVKMKEKGDIPEGYSVSREKKERFSLILESASTNQTSMYLCASSHGTALAKNIQYFGAGTRLSVL.